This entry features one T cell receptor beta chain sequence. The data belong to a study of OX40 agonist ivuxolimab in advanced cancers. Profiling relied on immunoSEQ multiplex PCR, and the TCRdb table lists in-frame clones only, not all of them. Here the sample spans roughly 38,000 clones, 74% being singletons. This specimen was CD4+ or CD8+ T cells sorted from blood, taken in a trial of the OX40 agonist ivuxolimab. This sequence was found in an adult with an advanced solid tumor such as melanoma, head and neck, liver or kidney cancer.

CDR3 protein: CASSLVGGDRDGYTF. CDR3 nucleotide sequence: TGCGCCAGCAGCTTGGTTGGAGGGGATAGAGATGGCTACACCTTC. The chain employs TRBV5-1 and TRBJ1-2, with a possible D match to TRBD1 (5 bases). Germline V lookup: CDR1 SGHRS, CDR2 YFSETQ. The V end was cut by 0 bases, the J end by 6 bases, with 15 bases between. CDR3 length: 15 residues. The variable domain in full, completed from reference TRBV5-1 and TRBJ1-2, reads KAGVTQTPRYLIKTRGQQVTLSCSPISGHRSVSWYQQTPGQGLQFLFEYFSETQRNKGNFPGRFSGRQFSNSRSEMNVSTLELGDSALYLCASSLVGGDRDGYTFGSGTRLTVV.